What follows describes a single T cell receptor beta chain. The data were produced by immunoSEQ multiplex PCR, yet TCRdb's version contains in-frame clones alone and is incomplete. This table has roughly 53,000 clones, approximately 88% appearing once. These data are taken from a study of blood T cell repertoires in COVID-19. Study background: Whether acute or convalescent, the COVID-19 samples came from the United States, Italy and Spain.

Unmatched junction bases numbered 4, after V lost 4 bases and J lost 6 bases. The CDR3 spans 13 residues. Germline V gene lookup returns CDR1 MNHEY and CDR2 SVGAGI. Sequences were obtained from peripheral blood. The sequence was obtained from a man aged 65 to 79 with active COVID-19. The V and J genes are TRBV6-5 and TRBJ2-7, with 9 positions matching TRBD1. CDR3: CASSSGQGGEQYF. The CDR3 DNA is TGTGCCAGCAGTTCGGGACAGGGCGGCGAGCAGTACTTC.